This paragraph reports one TCR beta chain. Between the trimmed V and J ends, which lost 3 bases and 9 bases, there was a span of 11 bases. The CDR3 sequence is 13 residues long. The data originate from a study of blood T cell repertoires in COVID-19. Data came from immunoSEQ multiplex PCR; TCRdb stores just in-frame clones and leaves some out. The sample shows 490,000 or so clones, roughly 90% of them seen only once. The genes are TRBV12-3 or TRBV12-4 and TRBJ1-4; a weak D match, TRBD1 (5 bases). The specimen was PBMCs or T cells enriched from blood (not recorded which). The origin of this receptor is a middle-aged woman who had recovered from COVID-19. CDR3 sequence reads: CASSFGAGQKLFF. The DNA for the CDR3 is TGTGCCAGCAGTTTCGGGGCGGGGCAAAAACTGTTTTTT.